The present TCR beta chain was sequenced within a study of T cell responses to AZD1222 COVID-19 vaccine. As regards this clone: Antigen specificity is unknown.

CDR3 length: 13 amino acids. V dropped 7 bases and J dropped 5; count of bases not matched to a gene: 5. Per germline, CDR1 MNHEY and CDR2 SVGAGI. The table came from immunoSEQ multiplex PCR; TCRdb's copy has only in-frame clones and leaves some out. The repertoire holds some 100,000 clones, around 89% seen once, with approximately 6.5% in the top ten. Study-wide findings and caveats: Among AZD1222 vaccinees, only 5 to 7 were seropositive at baseline.

The V call is TRBV6-5, the J call TRBJ1-1, with 9 bases matching TRBD1. Sample: peripheral blood, taken 28 days after the second AZD1222 dose. This TCR derives from an adult who received the AZD1222 COVID-19 vaccine. DNA for the CDR3: TGTGCCAGCAAAGGACAGGGGAGGACTGAAGCTTTCTTT. The encoded protein is CASKGQGRTEAFF.